The 25 T cell receptor beta chains reported below all come from one sample, sequenced in a study of CD8 T cells in Susac syndrome. Reverse transcription of roughly 0.45 to 1 ug RNA was performed with random hexamers. TCRdb re-called the immunoSEQ multiplex PCR reads with MiXCR, one entry per CDR3 protein. In the table there are some 160,000 distinct CDR3 sequences, roughly 96% of which are singletons. The sample taken for sequencing was CD8+ T cells from PBMCs. The receptors come from a human donor with multiple sclerosis.

This clonotype was seen more than once but under ten times. The chain couples TRBV27 to TRBJ2-7; D is ambiguous. Deletions cut 5 bases from V and 2 bases from J, with 10 bases between. In germline, CDR1 is MNHEY, CDR2 SMNVEV (reference sequence). This CDR3 is 13 amino acids long. Here the CDR3 DNA reads TGTGCCAGCAGTCTGGATCTTGCCTACGAGCAGTACTTC. It specifies CASSLDLAYEQYF.

The J gene is TRBJ1-1, the V gene TRBV7-6; 10 nucleotides agree with TRBD1. The V gene's germline CDR1 is SGHVS and CDR2 FNYEAQ. CDR3 length: 15 residues. Trimming removed 5 bases from V and 4 bases from J; junction bases left unmatched: 7. The chain's CDR3 is CASSKRQGAATEAFF. The DNA of the CDR3 is TGTGCCAGCAGCAAAAGACAGGGGGCTGCCACTGAAGCTTTCTTT.

This chain's CDR3 is CSARGRGGYEQYF. The CDR3 DNA reads as TGCAGCGCGCGGGGGCGGGGTGGTTACGAGCAGTACTTC. The rearrangement joins TRBV29-1 to TRBJ2-7, with D perhaps TRBD2 (7 bases). This CDR3 has 13 amino acids. The V gene lost 7 bases and the J gene lost 4 bases, with 17 bases spanning the gap. In germline, CDR1 is SQVTM, CDR2 ANQGSEA.

This clonotype is a singleton in its sample. This chain links TRBV19 with TRBJ1-2; TRBD1 might be the D (5 bases). Trimming took off 7 bases at V and 6 bases at J, with 9 bases between the two ends. Germline loops: CDR1 LNHDA, CDR2 SQIVND (reference sequence). This CDR3 is built from 11 residues. In DNA form, the CDR3 reads TGTGCCAGTAACCAGGGTCATGGCTACACCTTC. Amino acid sequence: CASNQGHGYTF.

The CDR3 loop is CSVDGGLGGYTF. CDR3 DNA sequence: TGCAGCGTTGACGGGGGCTTGGGTGGCTACACCTTC. The J gene is TRBJ1-2, the V gene TRBV29-1, with D possibly being TRBD1 (6 bases). There are 12 residues in the CDR3. Trimming removed 3 bases at V and 7 bases at J, with 12 bases between. Germline CDR1 is SQVTM and CDR2 is ANQGSEA.

The gene calls are TRBV20-1 and TRBJ2-1; 7 positions match TRBD2. From germline, CDR1 is DFQATT and CDR2 SNEGSKA (reference sequence). CDR3 length: 15 amino acids. After removal of 5 bases from V and 7 bases from J, the junction contained 14 bases not matched to a gene. Written as DNA, the CDR3 is TGCAGTGCTTTCGATATAGGACTAGGGATTAATGAGCAGTTCTTC. Encoded protein: CSAFDIGLGINEQFF.

The chain uses TRBV2 and TRBJ2-7; D gene uncertain. Trimming shortened V by 9 bases and J by 2 bases, and 11 bases separated the two germline ends. CDR1 SNHLY and CDR2 FYNNEI come from the germline V gene. There are 12 residues in the CDR3. The DNA of the CDR3 is TGTGCCAGTAGGACGGCGGCCTACGAGCAGTACTTC. Amino acid sequence: CASRTAAYEQYF. The variable domain in full, with the rest retrieved from reference TRBV2 and TRBJ2-7, is EPEVTQTPSHQVTQMGQEVILRCVPISNHLYFYWYRQILGQKVEFLVSFYNNEISEKSEIFDDQFSVERPDGSNFTLKIRSTKLEDSAMYFCASRTAAYEQYFGPGTRLTVT.

This rearrangement joins TRBV29-1 to TRBJ2-3, with D unclear. Germline V gene data show CDR1 as SQVTM and CDR2 as ANQGSEA. With 8 bases removed from V and 2 bases from J, the gap between germline ends came to 8 bases. The CDR3 length is 11 residues. CDR3 coding DNA: TGCAGCCCCTACCTCACAGATACGCAGTATTTT. Translation gives CSPYLTDTQYF.

The chain is built from TRBV19 and TRBJ2-1; 16 bases fit TRBD2. Germline CDR1 LNHDA, CDR2 SQIVND (reference sequence). This CDR3 contains 17 residues. Germline trimming cut 4 bases from V and 6 bases from J; bases unmatched to any gene: 6. The CDR3 sequence is CASSTGTSGGAFNEQFF. CDR3 nucleotide sequence: TGTGCCAGTAGTACCGGGACTAGCGGGGGGGCCTTCAATGAGCAGTTCTTC.

The chain links TRBV6-6 to TRBJ2-7; D is unclear. CDR1 is MNHNY, CDR2 SVGAGI, per germline (reference sequence). The CDR3 is 13 residues long. The V and J ends lost 5 bases and 3 bases respectively, with 11 bases between them. CDR3 nucleotides: TGTGCCAGCAGTGTTAGGGTAGACTACGAGCAGTACTTC. This codes for CASSVRVDYEQYF.

This chain joins TRBV7-9 and TRBJ2-7, with D perhaps matching TRBD1 or TRBD2 (7 bases each). The germline gives CDR1 SEHNR, CDR2 FQNEAQ (reference sequence). This CDR3 has 12 residues. Trimming stripped 7 bases from V and 10 bases from J, with 17 bases between. The DNA for the CDR3 is TGTGCCAGCACCCAAGGGAGGGACAGACAGTACTTC. As protein: CASTQGRDRQYF.

The chain is built from TRBV25-1 and TRBJ1-1, with D possibly matching TRBD1 (5 bases). The CDR3 has 13 residues. Trimming cost V 2 bases and J 4 bases, with 8 bases left between them. Germline CDR1 is MGHDK and CDR2 is SYGVNS. CDR3 sequence (DNA): TGTGCCAGCAGTGAAGGGGCCTTCACTGAAGCTTTCTTT. This sequence encodes CASSEGAFTEAFF.

This clonotype showed up just once. The CDR3 spells CASRLSPNIQYF. DNA for the CDR3: TGTGCCAGCCGCCTTAGCCCAAACATTCAGTACTTC. The V call is TRBV28, the J call TRBJ2-4, with unresolved D. The CDR3 runs 12 residues. The germline V and J ends were trimmed by 8 bases and 6 bases, with 11 bases remaining between them. The germline V gene has CDR1 MDHEN and CDR2 SYDVKM. The variable domain in full, with the rest retrieved from reference TRBV28 and TRBJ2-4, is DVKVTQSSRYLVKRTGEKVFLECVQDMDHENMFWYRQDPGLGLRLIYFSYDVKMKEKGDIPEGYSVSREKKERFSLILESASTNQTSMYLCASRLSPNIQYFGAGTRLSVL.

The genes are TRBV27 and TRBJ1-1; tentatively, D is TRBD1 (6 bases). V lost 3 bases, J lost 5 bases, and 10 bases lay in between. The germline gives CDR1 MNHEY, CDR2 SMNVEV (reference sequence). CDR3 length: 13 amino acids. CDR3 DNA sequence: TGTGCCAGCAGTTTGGGGGCGCGGACTGAAGCTTTCTTT. As protein: CASSLGARTEAFF.

This chain connects TRBV5-4 to TRBJ2-3; D is unresolved. V was trimmed by 4 bases and J by 4 bases, leaving 10 bases between them. CDR3 length equals 13 residues. Looked up from germline, CDR1 is SGHNT and CDR2 is YYREEE (reference sequence). Here the CDR3 DNA reads TGTGCCAGCAGCCCCGGAATCGCAGATACGCAGTATTTT. Amino acid sequence: CASSPGIADTQYF.

V and J are TRBV4-1 and TRBJ1-1; D perhaps matches TRBD1 (5 bases). The CDR3 is 15 amino acids. Germline values: CDR1 MGHRA, CDR2 YSYEKL. Trimming shortened V by 4 bases and J by 0 bases, and 12 bases separated the two germline ends. This CDR3 is CASSPFGTLNTEAFF. In nucleotides, the CDR3 is TGCGCCAGCAGCCCTTTTGGGACTCTGAACACTGAAGCTTTCTTT.

The gene calls are TRBV5-1 and TRBJ2-7; 9 nucleotides line up with TRBD1. This CDR3 spans 15 amino acids. The V and J ends lost 4 bases and 5 bases, in that order; junction bases with no gene match: 10. Germline assignment: CDR1 SGHRS and CDR2 YFSETQ. CDR3 region: CASSQPTGGVDEQYF. CDR3 sequence (DNA): TGCGCCAGCAGCCAACCAACAGGGGGCGTGGACGAGCAGTACTTC.

The J gene is TRBJ2-7, the V gene TRBV7-2; either TRBD1 or TRBD2 may fit D (6 bases each). This CDR3 has 15 amino acids. CDR1 and CDR2 (germline): SGHTA, FQGNSA. V dropped 3 bases and J dropped 5 bases, with 17 bases sitting between them. The CDR3 sequence is CASSFRDTRRDEQYF. Written as DNA, the CDR3 is TGTGCCAGCAGCTTCCGGGACACCCGGAGGGACGAGCAGTACTTC.

V usage is TRBV29-1 and J usage is TRBJ1-1; D unclear. V was clipped by 3 bases and J by 3 bases, with 20 bases between them. Germline assignment: CDR1 SQVTM and CDR2 ANQGSEA. The CDR3 has 16 residues. This chain's CDR3 is CSVDDQNSLVYTEAFF. CDR3 sequence (DNA): TGCAGCGTTGATGACCAAAATAGTTTGGTGTACACTGAAGCTTTCTTT.

The V and J genes are TRBV2 and TRBJ1-2, with D possibly matching TRBD1 (5 bases). The CDR3 loop spans 11 amino acids. In germline, CDR1 is SNHLY, CDR2 FYNNEI. The ends were cut back, 8 bases at V and 8 bases at J, with 12 bases in the middle. This chain's CDR3 is CASAGGDGYTF. The CDR3 DNA sequence: TGTGCCAGCGCCGGAGGGGACGGCTACACCTTC.

The CDR3: CASSAASGSQETQYF. The CDR3 DNA is TGTGCCAGCAGCGCTGCTAGCGGGAGTCAAGAGACCCAGTACTTC. V and J are TRBV9 and TRBJ2-5; 10 bases line up with TRBD2. Trimming took 3 bases from V and 2 from J; bases not matched to a gene: 4. CDR1 and CDR2 (germline): SGDLS, YYNGEE. The CDR3 spans 15 residues. Variable domain in full (rest from reference TRBV9 and TRBJ2-5): DSGVTQTPKHLITATGQRVTLRCSPRSGDLSVYWYQQSLDQGLQFLIQYYNGEERAKGNILERFSAQQFPDLHSELNLSSLELGDSALYFCASSAASGSQETQYFGPGTRLLVL.

The chain links TRBV20-1 to TRBJ1-6, with D hard to call. V gave up 0 bases and J gave up 1 base, with 13 bases separating them. The CDR3 is made up of 17 amino acids. Germline values: CDR1 DFQATT, CDR2 SNEGSKA (reference sequence). The CDR3 reads CSARDPGSRSYNSPLHF. The CDR3 DNA sequence: TGCAGTGCTAGAGATCCGGGGAGTCGGTCCTATAATTCACCCCTCCACTTT.

This chain connects TRBV20-1 to TRBJ1-1; TRBD1 aligns across 8 bases. J gave up 3 bases and V 3 bases, and 3 bases lay outside the gene matches. The CDR3 is 13 amino acids. Germline V gives CDR1 DFQATT, CDR2 SNEGSKA (reference sequence). CDR3 residues: CSARDREYTEAFF. The CDR3 DNA follows: TGCAGTGCTAGGGACAGGGAGTACACTGAAGCTTTCTTT.

The chain recombines TRBV9 with TRBJ2-7; 8 bases align to TRBD2. CDR1 is SGDLS, CDR2 YYNGEE, per germline. Unmatched junction bases numbered 6, after V lost 0 bases and J lost 4 bases. The CDR3 length is 15 residues. Here the CDR3 reads CASSVASSGSYEQYF. The CDR3 DNA sequence: TGTGCCAGCAGCGTAGCGTCTAGCGGGTCTTACGAGCAGTACTTC.

CDR3 loop: CSVKSRGHLFIPQYF. The CDR3 bases are TGCAGCGTTAAGTCTAGGGGACACCTCTTTATACCGCAGTATTTT. The chain links TRBV29-1 to TRBJ2-3, with D maybe TRBD1 (6 bases). The CDR3 is 15 amino acids. Trimming removed 5 bases from V and 10 bases from J, with 25 bases in between. From germline, CDR1 is SQVTM and CDR2 ANQGSEA.